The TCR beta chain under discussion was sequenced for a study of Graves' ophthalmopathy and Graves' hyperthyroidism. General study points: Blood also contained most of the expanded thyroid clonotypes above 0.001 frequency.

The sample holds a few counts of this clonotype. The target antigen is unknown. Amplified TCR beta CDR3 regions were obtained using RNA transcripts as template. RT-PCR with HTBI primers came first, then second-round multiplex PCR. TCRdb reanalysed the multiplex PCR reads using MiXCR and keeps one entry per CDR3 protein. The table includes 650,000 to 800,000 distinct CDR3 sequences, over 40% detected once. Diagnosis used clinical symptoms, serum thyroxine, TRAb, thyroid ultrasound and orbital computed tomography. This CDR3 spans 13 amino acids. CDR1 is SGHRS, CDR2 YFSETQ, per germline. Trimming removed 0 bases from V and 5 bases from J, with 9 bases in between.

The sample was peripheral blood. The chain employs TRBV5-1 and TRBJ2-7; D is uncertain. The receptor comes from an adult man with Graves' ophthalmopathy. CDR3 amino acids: CASSLELGHEQYF. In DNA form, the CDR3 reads TGCGCCAGCAGCTTGGAGCTGGGCCACGAGCAGTACTTC.